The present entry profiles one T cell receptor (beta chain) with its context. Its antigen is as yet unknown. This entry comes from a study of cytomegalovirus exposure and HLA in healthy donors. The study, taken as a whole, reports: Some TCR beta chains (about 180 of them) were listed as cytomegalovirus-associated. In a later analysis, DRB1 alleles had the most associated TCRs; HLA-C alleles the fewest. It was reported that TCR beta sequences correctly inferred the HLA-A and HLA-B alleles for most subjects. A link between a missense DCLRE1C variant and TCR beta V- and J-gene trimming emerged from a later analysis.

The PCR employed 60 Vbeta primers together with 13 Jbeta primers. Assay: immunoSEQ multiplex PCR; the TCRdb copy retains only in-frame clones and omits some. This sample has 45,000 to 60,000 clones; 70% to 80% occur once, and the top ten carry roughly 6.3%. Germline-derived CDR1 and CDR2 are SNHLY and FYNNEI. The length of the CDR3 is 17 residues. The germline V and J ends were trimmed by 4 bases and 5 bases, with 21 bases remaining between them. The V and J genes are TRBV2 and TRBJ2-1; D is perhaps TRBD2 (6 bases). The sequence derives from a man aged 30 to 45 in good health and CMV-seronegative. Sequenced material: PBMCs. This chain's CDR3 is CASSALGLGLTHNEQFF. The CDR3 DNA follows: TGTGCCAGCAGTGCGTTAGGGCTTGGACTAACCCACAATGAGCAGTTCTTC.